Following are 23 T cell receptor beta chains from one sample sequenced in a study of control samples from healthy donors and cancer patients. Method: immunoSEQ multiplex PCR; TCRdb's copy keeps in-frame clones and lacks some. The repertoire holds 150,000 to 200,000 clones, with 85% to 90% as singletons. The specimen was blood. The source of these receptors is a man younger than 35 in good health.

As for this clone: A much larger clone is a single base away; this may be a read error. The CDR3 end shows no conserved phenylalanine or tryptophan, and so a read error is likely. Because the CDR3's place on the DNA is in doubt, the DNA is left out and the CDR3 is given as listed by TCRdb. The sample has other DNA sequences that encode this CDR3 too. The chain carries TRBV7-2 and TRBJ1-2; TRBD1, as called in the table, went unchecked against the DNA. The CDR3 is 13 residues long, ends included. CDR1 SGHTA and CDR2 FQGNSA come from the germline V gene. CDR3 sequence: CASSPEARDSLTS.

This clone appeared once. DNA for the CDR3: TGTGCCAGCAGCCCAACGGGGGGGGTCAACAATGAGCAGTTCTTC. As protein: CASSPTGGVNNEQFF. The chain couples TRBV5-5 to TRBJ2-1; 8 bases are shared with TRBD2. The CDR3 is 15 residues long. CDR1 and CDR2 from the germline V gene are SGHKS and YYEKEE (reference sequence). V dropped 4 bases and J dropped 5; count of bases not matched to a gene: 8.

This chain's CDR3 is CASTERGGGSSGNQHF. For the CDR3, the DNA is TGTGCCAGCACCGAACGTGGCGGGGGGTCTTCTGGTAACCAGCATTTT. The rearrangement uses TRBV6-6 and TRBJ1-5, with D perhaps TRBD1 (5 bases). The germline gives CDR1 MNHNY, CDR2 SVGAGI (reference sequence). The CDR3 spans 16 residues. Trimming shortened V by 7 bases and J by 12 bases, and 28 bases separated the two germline ends.

This chain joins TRBV12-3 or TRBV12-4 and TRBJ1-1; D uncertain. V was shortened by 6 bases and J by 2 bases, with 10 bases between the two germline ends. This CDR3 comprises 13 residues. CDR3 in amino acids: CASRALQNTEAFF. As DNA, the CDR3 is TGTGCCAGCAGAGCCCTTCAAAACACTGAAGCTTTCTTT.

This clone was detected only once. This chain links TRBV6-4 with TRBJ1-6; 12 bases are a match to TRBD1. CDR3 length: 18 residues. Germline V gene data show CDR1 as MRHNA and CDR2 as SNTAGT. The trim removed 3 bases at V and 5 bases at J, leaving 8 bases unmatched. The CDR3, as DNA: TGTGCCAGCAGTGAAGTGGGACAGGGGGCGCGGGATAATTCACCCCTCCACTTT. As protein: CASSEVGQGARDNSPLHF.

This chain uses TRBV5-4 with TRBJ1-2; 9 positions agree with TRBD1. The CDR3 is 15 residues long. The germline gives CDR1 SGHNT, CDR2 YYREEE (reference sequence). The V and J ends lost 2 bases and 7 bases, in that order; junction bases with no gene match: 9. The CDR3 sequence is CASSFQQGALGGYTF. The CDR3 coding sequence is TGTGCCAGCAGCTTCCAACAGGGGGCGCTTGGTGGCTACACCTTC.

This chain links TRBV4-1 with TRBJ2-1; 7 positions match TRBD1. Germline trimming cut 6 bases from V and 4 bases from J; bases unmatched to any gene: 9. Germline V gives CDR1 MGHRA, CDR2 YSYEKL. The CDR3 covers 15 residues. CDR3 coding DNA: TGCGCCAGCAGGGGGCTGAGGGGGCCATACAATGAGCAGTTCTTC. Amino acids: CASRGLRGPYNEQFF.

This clone was detected only once. This rearrangement joins TRBV7-2 to TRBJ2-2; 8 bases fit TRBD1. CDR1 and CDR2 from the germline V gene are SGHTA and FQGNSA. Trimming at V came to 1 base and at J to 6 bases, leaving 7 bases not matched to a gene. The CDR3 has 16 amino acids. CDR3 region: CASSLDGQGQAGELFF. The CDR3 DNA reads as TGTGCCAGCAGCTTAGACGGACAGGGACAGGCCGGGGAGCTGTTTTTT.

The chain couples TRBV2 to TRBJ2-1; D might be TRBD2 (6 bases). This CDR3 has 15 residues. From germline, CDR1 is SNHLY and CDR2 FYNNEI. Trimming took 5 bases from V and 0 from J, leaving 11 bases between them. The CDR3 spells CASSMRGSSYNEQFF. Here the CDR3 DNA reads TGTGCCAGCAGTATGCGGGGTTCCTCCTACAATGAGCAGTTCTTC.

DNA for the CDR3: TGCGCCAGCAACCAAATGGGGGGGAGCACAGATACGCAGTATTTT. Its translation: CASNQMGGSTDTQYF. The chain uses TRBV5-1 and TRBJ2-3; 7 nucleotides align to TRBD2. The germline V gene encodes CDR1 SGHRS and CDR2 YFSETQ. The CDR3 is 15 amino acids. J was trimmed by 0 bases and V by 6 bases; bases with no gene match: 7.

In this sample, this clone turned up a few times. The chain has TRBV7-8 and TRBJ1-1; D not resolved. Trimming shortened V by 2 bases and J by 6 bases, and 13 bases separated the two germline ends. Germline-derived CDR1 and CDR2 are SGHVS and FQNEAQ. The CDR3 runs to 14 residues. CDR3 residues: CASSLSENGAEAFF. Here the CDR3 DNA reads TGTGCCAGCAGCTTATCGGAGAACGGCGCTGAAGCTTTCTTT.

This chain links TRBV3-1 (or the pseudogene TRBV3-2) with TRBJ2-5, with 10 bases matching TRBD2. CDR3 size: 16 residues. Trimming removed 4 bases from V and 6 bases from J; junction bases left unmatched: 11. Germline V gives CDR1 LGHDT, CDR2 YNNKEL (reference sequence). The CDR3: CASSRDSSGGVKTQYF. For the CDR3, the DNA is TGTGCCAGCAGCCGCGATTCTAGCGGGGGCGTGAAGACCCAGTACTTC.

J is TRBJ2-7 and V is TRBV3-1 (or the pseudogene TRBV3-2); 10 nucleotides match TRBD2. This CDR3 spans 15 amino acids. From germline, CDR1 is LGHDT and CDR2 YNNKEL (reference sequence). J lost 2 bases, V lost 5 bases, and 6 bases had no gene match. The CDR3 region has the DNA TGTGCCAGCAGCTCAAGCGGGGGGGATACCTACGAGCAGTACTTC. It encodes CASSSSGGDTYEQYF.

The V and J genes are TRBV9 and TRBJ1-6; 8 bases line up with TRBD1. Germline CDR1 reads SGDLS; CDR2 reads YYNGEE. The CDR3 has 14 residues. Trimming at V came to 4 bases and at J to 7 bases, leaving 4 bases not matched to a gene. The CDR3 nucleotides are TGTGCCAGCAGCATCACAGGGGGGAATTCACCCCTCCACTTT. It yields the protein CASSITGGNSPLHF.

A note on this clone: This CDR3 fails to terminate in the conserved phenylalanine or tryptophan, so it likely reflects a read error. Because the CDR3's place on the DNA is in doubt, the DNA is left out and the CDR3 is given as listed by TCRdb. The chain recombines TRBV19 with TRBJ2-7; the D call of TRBD2 is as the table states it, not checked on the DNA. The CDR3 spans 10 amino acids, including both terminal residues. Germline V CDR1 and CDR2: LNHDA, SQIVND (reference sequence). The CDR3 region is CASTPGSSAG.

The J gene is TRBJ2-7, the V gene TRBV7-9, with D possibly matching TRBD1 (6 bases). V dropped 2 bases and J dropped 5 bases, with 7 bases sitting between them. Germline CDR1 reads SEHNR; CDR2 reads FQNEAQ (reference sequence). This CDR3 is 12 amino acids long. CDR3 protein: CASSLPGDEQYF. In DNA, the CDR3 is TGTGCCAGCAGCTTACCAGGGGACGAGCAGTACTTC.

This clone appeared once. CDR3 amino acids: CASSLEWGKGEAFF. The CDR3 nucleotides are TGTGCCAGCAGCTTAGAGTGGGGGAAGGGTGAAGCTTTCTTT. The chain joins TRBV7-8 to TRBJ1-1; possible D gene TRBD1, 5 bases. The V and J ends lost 1 base and 7 bases respectively, with 13 bases between them. Germline assignment: CDR1 SGHVS and CDR2 FQNEAQ. The CDR3 totals 14 residues. The full variable domain, in which reference TRBV7-8 and TRBJ1-1 provide the parts outside the CDR3, is GAGVSQSPRYKVAKRGQDVALRCDPISGHVSLFWYQQALGQGPEFLTYFQNEAQLDKSGLPSDRFFAERPEGSVSTLKIQRTQQEDSAVYLCASSLEWGKGEAFFGQGTRLTVV.

V gene TRBV29-1 combines with J gene TRBJ1-2; TRBD1 might be the D (6 bases). Germline CDR1 SQVTM, CDR2 ANQGSEA. The V gene lost 5 bases and the J gene lost 2 bases, with 15 bases spanning the gap. The CDR3 extends over 14 amino acids. CDR3 residues: CSVKRGGRNYGYTF. In nucleotides, the CDR3 is TGCAGCGTTAAACGCGGGGGGCGGAACTATGGCTACACCTTC.

CDR3 in amino acids: CSGQGAYPNEKLFF. The CDR3 DNA reads TGCAGCGGACAGGGGGCGTACCCTAATGAAAAACTGTTTTTT. This rearrangement joins TRBV29-1 to TRBJ1-4; 10 bases are a match to TRBD1. The CDR3 sequence is 14 residues long. Trimming cost V 7 bases and J 3 bases; bases outside gene matches: 5. Germline V gene sequence: CDR1 SQVTM, CDR2 ANQGSEA.

This chain links TRBV9 with TRBJ2-3, with 8 bases lining up with TRBD2. The V gene's germline CDR1 is SGDLS and CDR2 YYNGEE. The V gene end was trimmed by 3 bases and the J gene end by 3 bases; junction bases not matched to a gene: 9. The CDR3 runs 16 residues. In DNA, the CDR3 is TGTGCCAGCAGCGAACCCCCCGGGGGGGAAACAGATACGCAGTATTTT. Translated, it gives CASSEPPGGETDTQYF.

The chain is built from TRBV4-3 and TRBJ1-6; unclear D gene. Trimming removed 0 bases at V and 9 bases at J, with 15 bases between. Germline V lookup: CDR1 LGHNA, CDR2 YSLEER. This CDR3 region has 16 residues. This CDR3 is CASSQEYGGFGSPLHF. Here the CDR3 DNA reads TGCGCCAGCAGCCAAGAATACGGAGGGTTTGGTTCACCCCTCCACTTT.

V is TRBV28 and J is TRBJ1-2, with D hard to call. The CDR3 length is 16 residues. The V end lost 3 bases, the J end lost 4 bases, and 18 bases lay between the germline ends. Germline assignment: CDR1 MDHEN and CDR2 SYDVKM. DNA for the CDR3: TGTGCCAGCAGTTTTAGTGTTGGCGACGCGGTCTATGGCTACACCTTC. Protein sequence: CASSFSVGDAVYGYTF.

This rearrangement joins TRBV7-2 to TRBJ2-7; D uncertain. The CDR3 has 11 residues. Germline CDR1 reads SGHTA; CDR2 reads FQGNSA. V lost 4 bases to trimming and J lost 6 bases, with 7 bases between them. The CDR3 bases are TGTGCCAGCAGCTCAAGCATCGAGCAGTACTTC. This gives the protein CASSSSIEQYF.